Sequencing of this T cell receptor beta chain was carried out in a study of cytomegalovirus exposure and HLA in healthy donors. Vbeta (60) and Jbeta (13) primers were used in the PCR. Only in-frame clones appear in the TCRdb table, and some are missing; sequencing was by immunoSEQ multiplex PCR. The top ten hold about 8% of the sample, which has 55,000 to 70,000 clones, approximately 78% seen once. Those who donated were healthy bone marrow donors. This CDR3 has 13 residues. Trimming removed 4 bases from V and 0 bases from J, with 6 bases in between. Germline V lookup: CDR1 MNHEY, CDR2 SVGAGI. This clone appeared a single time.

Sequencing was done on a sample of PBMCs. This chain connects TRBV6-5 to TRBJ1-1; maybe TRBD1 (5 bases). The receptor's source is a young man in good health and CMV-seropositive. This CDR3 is CASSFRVNTEAFF. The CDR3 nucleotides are TGTGCCAGCAGTTTCAGGGTGAACACTGAAGCTTTCTTT.